This is a list of T cell receptor beta chains from one sample in a study of beta chain features in type 1 diabetes. Only in-frame clones appear in the TCRdb table, and some are missing; sequencing was by immunoSEQ multiplex PCR. The data contain over 600,000 clones, 9.5% to 15% of them singletons. The sample taken for sequencing was naive CD4+ T cells from blood. The receptors were sampled from a man aged 30 to 45 with type 1 diabetes. Both conserved end residues are part of each CDR3. The order of the fields is V gene, D gene, clone size, J gene, CDR3 protein, CDR3 DNA. A D gene is named only where the DNA matches it firmly. For some rows the clone size is stated as once, few or many, or as a class when expanded; others skip it.

>TRBV5-6|TRBD1|.|TRBJ2-7
CASSSGTGGYEQYF
TGTGCCAGCAGCTCCGGGACAGGGGGCTACGAGCAGTACTTC
>TRBV9|.|.|TRBJ1-2
CASSVAQGSYGYTF
TGTGCCAGCAGCGTAGCCCAGGGGAGCTATGGCTACACCTTC
>TRBV27|.|.|TRBJ2-4
CASSLSFGEGGIQYF
TGTGCCAGCAGTTTATCGTTTGGGGAGGGGGGCATTCAGTACTTC
>TRBV9|.|few|TRBJ1-1
CASSVDGYRTEAFF
TGTGCCAGCAGCGTAGATGGGTATCGCACTGAAGCTTTCTTT
>TRBV2|TRBD1|few|TRBJ1-2
CASREGQAANYGYTF
TGTGCCAGCAGGGAAGGACAGGCTGCTAACTATGGCTACACCTTC
>TRBV11-2|.|.|TRBJ2-1
CASSLRGFAEQFF
TGTGCCAGCAGCCTTCGGGGCTTCGCTGAGCAGTTCTTC
>TRBV25-1|TRBD1|.|TRBJ2-7
CASSAENYSGQGLREQYF
TGTGCCAGCAGTGCAGAAAATTACTCGGGACAGGGTCTTCGGGAGCAGTACTTC
>TRBV7-2|.|.|TRBJ2-5
CASSDRTGRGETQYF
TGTGCCAGCAGCGACCGGACAGGGAGGGGAGAGACCCAGTACTTC
>TRBV30|.|.|TRBJ1-3
CAWNAVSGNTIYF
TGTGCCTGGAATGCAGTCTCTGGAAACACCATATATTTT
>TRBV6-6|.|.|TRBJ2-4
CASSFGQDIQYF
TGTGCCAGCAGTTTCGGACAAGACATTCAGTACTTC
>TRBV5-4|.|few|TRBJ2-3
CASSNSGSTDTQYF
TGTGCCAGCAGCAATTCCGGGAGCACAGATACGCAGTATTTT
>TRBV9|TRBD2|few|TRBJ2-7
CASSAGLAGTHEQYF
TGTGCCAGCAGCGCGGGACTAGCGGGGACGCACGAGCAGTACTTC
>TRBV6-1|.|.|TRBJ2-1
CASSVRGVDEQFF
TGTGCCAGCAGTGTGAGGGGGGTGGATGAGCAGTTCTTC
>TRBV27|.|.|TRBJ1-5
CASSLEGKGYQPQHF
TGTGCCAGCAGTTTGGAGGGGAAGGGCTATCAGCCCCAGCATTTT
>TRBV7-6|.|few|TRBJ1-3
CASSSSLSGNTIYF
TGTGCCAGCAGCTCTAGCCTCTCTGGAAACACCATATATTTT
>TRBV7-8|.|few|TRBJ1-2
CASSLARDHKNGGYTF
TGTGCCAGCAGCTTAGCGCGGGACCACAAGAACGGGGGCTACACCTTC
>TRBV6-5|TRBD2|few|TRBJ2-4
CASSYGAGWAKNIQYF
TGTGCCAGCAGTTACGGAGCGGGGTGGGCCAAAAACATTCAGTACTTC
>TRBV6-1|.|once|TRBJ1-5
CASSFRAAEPQHF
TGTGCCAGCAGTTTCAGGGCCGCGGAGCCCCAGCATTTT